These 17 T cell receptor beta chains came from one sample sequenced in a study of T-cell reconstitution after alpha-beta-depleted transplantation in children. Preparation of the TCRbeta library was carried out with unique molecular identifiers. TCRdb re-derived calls from the PCR reads in MiXCR, one entry per CDR3 protein. The repertoire holds some 310,000 distinct CDR3 sequences, with 20% to 30% as singletons. Material: PBMCs, mostly from graft donor cells, obtained 180 days after TCRalphabeta/CD19-depleted stem cell transplant. The receptors derive from a male patient younger than 18 who had a stem cell transplant for acute lymphoblastic leukemia, so the T cells may come from the graft donor.

The V call is TRBV7-8, the J call TRBJ2-7; D possibly corresponds to TRBD1 (5 bases). CDR1 is SGHVS and CDR2 is FQNEAQ in the germline V gene. This CDR3 has 17 residues. The V gene lost 5 bases and the J gene lost 5 bases, with 25 bases spanning the gap. This chain's CDR3 is CASSPSILMGLLNEQYF. CDR3 nucleotides: TGTGCCAGCAGCCCGAGCATCCTTATGGGGCTCCTGAACGAGCAGTACTTC. Full variable domain (rest looked up from reference TRBV7-8 and TRBJ2-7): GAGVSQSPRYKVAKRGQDVALRCDPISGHVSLFWYQQALGQGPEFLTYFQNEAQLDKSGLPSDRFFAERPEGSVSTLKIQRTQQEDSAVYLCASSPSILMGLLNEQYFGPGTRLTVT.

The rearrangement uses TRBV10-1 and TRBJ2-3; the D gene is possibly TRBD2 (5 bases). Germline CDR1 WNHNN, CDR2 SYGVQD (reference sequence). This CDR3 region has 16 residues. Trimming removed 10 bases at V and 4 bases at J, with 24 bases between. CDR3 DNA sequence: TGCGCCACCGTTCCTGGGAGCCAGAACTGCGCAGATACGCAGTATTTT. Translated, it gives CATVPGSQNCADTQYF.

This clonotype has just a few counts. The rearrangement joins TRBV7-8 to TRBJ1-5, with D perhaps matching TRBD1 (5 bases). The germline V gene encodes CDR1 SGHVS and CDR2 FQNEAQ. Trimming took off 5 bases at V and 0 bases at J, with 17 bases between the two ends. CDR3 size: 17 residues. CDR3 amino acids: CASSPSRGVYSNQPQHF. The CDR3 region has the DNA TGTGCCAGCAGCCCGTCCCGGGGGGTGTATAGCAATCAGCCCCAGCATTTT.

The chain carries TRBV15 and TRBJ2-1; TRBD2 agrees at 11 bases. CDR3 length: 18 amino acids. The germline V gene has CDR1 LNHNV and CDR2 YYDKDF (reference sequence). J lost 4 bases, V lost 1 base, and 9 bases had no gene match. The CDR3 region is CATSRVVSGRGYYNEQFF. In nucleotides, the CDR3 is TGTGCCACCAGCAGAGTCGTTAGCGGGAGGGGTTATTACAATGAGCAGTTCTTC.

The chain uses TRBV7-7 and TRBJ2-2; D may match TRBD1 or TRBD2 (5 bases each). CDR1 SSHAT and CDR2 FNYEAQ come from the germline V gene (reference sequence). Between the trimmed V and J ends, which lost 0 bases and 2 bases, there was a span of 10 bases. This CDR3 is 16 amino acids long. The CDR3 here is CASSLAWGRNTGELFF. As DNA, the CDR3 is TGTGCCAGCAGCTTAGCGTGGGGGAGAAACACCGGGGAGCTGTTTTTT.

The J gene is TRBJ2-3, the V gene TRBV3-1; D is unclear. Looked up from germline, CDR1 is LGHDT and CDR2 is YNNKEL (reference sequence). This CDR3 comprises 15 residues. Trimming removed 1 base at V and 0 bases at J, with 8 bases between. CDR3: CASSQGQASTDTQYF. CDR3 nucleotide sequence: TGTGCCAGCAGCCAAGGCCAGGCTAGCACAGATACGCAGTATTTT.

The chain carries TRBV12-5 and TRBJ2-7; D might be TRBD2 (5 bases). The CDR3 loop spans 14 amino acids. The germline CDR1 and CDR2 sequences are LGHNT and FRNRAP. Between the trimmed V and J ends, which lost 1 base and 3 bases, there was a span of 10 bases. CDR3 amino acids: CASGLGLQHYEQYF. CDR3 sequence (DNA): TGTGCTAGTGGTTTGGGACTACAGCACTACGAGCAGTACTTC.

This chain joins TRBV7-7 and TRBJ2-1, with 13 nucleotides matching TRBD2. Per germline, CDR1 SSHAT and CDR2 FNYEAQ (reference sequence). Losses at the gene ends were 2 bases for V and 6 bases for J; bases not matched to a gene: 7. The CDR3 totals 17 residues. This CDR3 reads CASSLFPTSGRTNEQFF. The CDR3 DNA reads TGTGCCAGCAGCTTATTCCCGACTAGCGGGAGGACCAATGAGCAGTTCTTC.

This clonotype has more than one count but fewer than ten. The rearrangement uses TRBV5-1 and TRBJ1-4; D might be TRBD1 (5 bases). The CDR3 consists of 15 residues. V shed 1 base and J shed 6 bases, with 13 bases lying between them. Germline-derived CDR1 and CDR2 are SGHRS and YFSETQ. CDR3 protein: CASSLRGFLYEKLFF. DNA of the CDR3: TGCGCCAGCAGCTTGAGGGGCTTCCTTTATGAAAAACTGTTTTTT.

This clonotype was seen a handful of times. The rearrangement uses TRBV7-8 and TRBJ2-7; 9 bases fit TRBD1. The V and J ends lost 4 bases and 7 bases, in that order; junction bases with no gene match: 5. Germline CDR1 is SGHVS and CDR2 is FQNEAQ. This CDR3 is 13 amino acids long. CDR3 residues: CASSSQGAWEQYF. Here the CDR3 DNA reads TGTGCCAGCAGCTCACAGGGGGCGTGGGAGCAGTACTTC.

This clonotype was seen a handful of times. The V call is TRBV12-3 or TRBV12-4, the J call TRBJ2-1; D tentatively fits TRBD1 or TRBD2 (5 bases each). V gave up 8 bases and J gave up 7 bases, with 33 bases separating them. This CDR3 has 19 residues. CDR3 in amino acids: CASSTRGLGVVYWTNEQFF. In nucleotides, the CDR3 is TGTGCCAGCTCCACTAGGGGCCTAGGGGTTGTTTATTGGACGAATGAGCAGTTCTTC.

The chain employs TRBV12-3 or TRBV12-4 and TRBJ2-7; D is perhaps TRBD2 (6 bases). This CDR3 spans 11 amino acids. V lost 4 bases and J 10 bases, leaving 11 bases between the germline ends. The CDR3 nucleotides read TGTGCCAGCAGTTCGGGACTTTCTCAGTACTTC. This encodes CASSSGLSQYF.

This clonotype has just a few counts. This chain links TRBV12-3 or TRBV12-4 with TRBJ2-2; the D gene is possibly TRBD1 (6 bases). The CDR3 spans 14 residues. V lost 2 bases to trimming and J lost 7 bases, with 11 bases between them. This CDR3 is CASSLLPRGGELFF. CDR3 coding DNA: TGTGCCAGCAGTTTACTCCCCAGGGGCGGGGAGCTGTTTTTT.

This clonotype was picked up a small number of times. The chain combines TRBV20-1 with TRBJ1-1; 9 nucleotides agree with TRBD1. The germline gives CDR1 DFQATT, CDR2 SNEGSKA (reference sequence). This CDR3 is built from 12 residues. The J segment lost 6 bases and the V segment lost 4 bases, leaving 3 bases of the junction unmatched. The CDR3 sequence is CSATRQGAEAFF. CDR3 in DNA: TGCAGTGCTACGAGACAGGGGGCTGAAGCTTTCTTT.

The gene calls are TRBV4-1 and TRBJ2-1; TRBD2 agrees at 8 bases. Germline values: CDR1 MGHRA, CDR2 YSYEKL. The CDR3 runs to 16 residues. J was trimmed by 7 bases and V by 3 bases; bases with no gene match: 11. CDR3 sequence reads: CASSQGRGGGWNEQFF. CDR3 in DNA: TGCGCCAGCAGCCAGGGTCGGGGGGGAGGGTGGAATGAGCAGTTCTTC.

The chain joins TRBV5-1 to TRBJ2-4, with a possible D match to TRBD2 (5 bases). CDR1 is SGHRS, CDR2 YFSETQ, per germline. The CDR3 runs 19 residues. V lost 7 bases and J 2 bases, leaving 28 bases between the germline ends. DNA of the CDR3: TGCGCCAGCGAGCCCCTACTAGATAGAGGGAGTGGAACCAAAAACATTCAGTACTTC. Translation gives CASEPLLDRGSGTKNIQYF.

In this sample, this clonotype turned up a few times. This chain links TRBV11-3 with TRBJ2-2, with D possibly TRBD2 on 6 matching bases. Trimming left V 0 bases short and J 4 bases short, with 9 bases between. The germline CDR1 and CDR2 sequences are SGHNT and YENEEA. This CDR3 is built from 15 residues. The CDR3 DNA follows: TGTGCCAGCAGCTTAGATCGGGGGACCACCGGGGAGCTGTTTTTT. Its protein product is CASSLDRGTTGELFF.